These 2 T cell receptor beta chains were sequenced from one sample in a study of T cell responses to AZD1222 COVID-19 vaccine. Assay used: immunoSEQ multiplex PCR; TCRdb lists only in-frame clones, some missing. The sample lists over 95,000 clones; roughly nine tenths were seen once. The starting material was peripheral blood, obtained 28 days after the second AZD1222 dose. Receptors originate from an adult who received the AZD1222 COVID-19 vaccine.

This clone was seen a single time. V is TRBV7-6 and J is TRBJ2-5; tentative D call: TRBD1 (6 bases). Germline CDR1 is SGHVS and CDR2 is FNYEAQ. Deletions cut 3 bases from V and 2 bases from J, with 13 bases between. CDR3 length: 15 amino acids. DNA for the CDR3: TGTGCCAGCAGCTTTCAGGGGCCTCCGCAAGAGACCCAGTACTTC. Translation: CASSFQGPPQETQYF.

The V gene is TRBV3-1 (or the pseudogene TRBV3-2), the J gene TRBJ2-1; no clear D gene. Per the germline V gene, CDR1 is LGHDT and CDR2 is YNNKEL (reference sequence). V lost 4 bases and J 0 bases, leaving 7 bases between the germline ends. This CDR3 has 14 residues. The CDR3 bases are TGTGCCAGCAGCCGCGTGAGCTCCTACAATGAGCAGTTCTTC. Translated, it gives CASSRVSSYNEQFF.